This T cell receptor (beta chain) was found in a study of PD-1 blockade in classical Hodgkin lymphoma. Every patient relapsed after autologous stem cell transplantation, and brentuximab vedotin exposure varied. Thawed PBMCs were the source of CD8+ T cells, obtained through magnetic negative selection. Produced via immunoSEQ multiplex PCR; TCRdb's table is partial and in-frame only. Altogether 12,000 or so clones are present, 84% being singletons, with the ten largest covering about two fifths. Germline CDR1 SNHLY, CDR2 FYNNEI. Trimming took off 6 bases at V and 1 base at J, with 0 bases between the two ends. The CDR3 contains 10 residues.

The sample here was CD8+ T cells from blood, taken at baseline. The V call is TRBV2, the J call TRBJ1-1; D is ambiguous. The TCR comes from a human donor with classical Hodgkin lymphoma. CDR3 protein: CASRNTEAFF. The CDR3 coding sequence is TGTGCCAGCAGGAACACTGAAGCTTTCTTT.